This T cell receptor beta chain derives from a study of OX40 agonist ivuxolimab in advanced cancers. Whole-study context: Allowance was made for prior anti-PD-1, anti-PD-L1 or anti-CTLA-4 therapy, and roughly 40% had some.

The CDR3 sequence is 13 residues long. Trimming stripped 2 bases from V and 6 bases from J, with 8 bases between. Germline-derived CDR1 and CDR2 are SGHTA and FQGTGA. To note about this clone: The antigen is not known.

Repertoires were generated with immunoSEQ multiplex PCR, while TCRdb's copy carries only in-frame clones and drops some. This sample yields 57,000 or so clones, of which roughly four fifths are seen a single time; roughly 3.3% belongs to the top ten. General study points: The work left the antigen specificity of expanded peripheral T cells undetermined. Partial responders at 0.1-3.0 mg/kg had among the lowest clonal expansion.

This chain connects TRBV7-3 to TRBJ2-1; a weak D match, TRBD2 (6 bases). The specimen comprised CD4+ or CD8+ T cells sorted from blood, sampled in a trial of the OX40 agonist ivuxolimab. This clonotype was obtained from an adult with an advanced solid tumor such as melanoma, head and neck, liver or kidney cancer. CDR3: CASSLGTSNEQFF. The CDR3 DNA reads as TGTGCCAGCAGCTTAGGGACTTCCAATGAGCAGTTCTTC.